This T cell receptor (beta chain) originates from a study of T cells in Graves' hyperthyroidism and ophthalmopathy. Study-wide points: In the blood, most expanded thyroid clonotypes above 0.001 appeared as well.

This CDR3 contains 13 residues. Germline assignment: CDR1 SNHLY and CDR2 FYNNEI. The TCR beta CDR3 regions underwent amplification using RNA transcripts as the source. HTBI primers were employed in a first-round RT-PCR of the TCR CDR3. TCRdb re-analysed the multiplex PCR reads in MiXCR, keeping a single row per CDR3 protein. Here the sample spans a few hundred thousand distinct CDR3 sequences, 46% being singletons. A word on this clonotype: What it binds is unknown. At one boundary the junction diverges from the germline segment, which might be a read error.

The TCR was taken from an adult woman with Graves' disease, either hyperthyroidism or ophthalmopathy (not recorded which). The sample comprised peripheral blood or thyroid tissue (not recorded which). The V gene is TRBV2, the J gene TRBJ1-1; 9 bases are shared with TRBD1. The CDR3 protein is CASSPGQGREAFF. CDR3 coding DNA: TGCGCCAGCAGCCCGGGACAGGGTCGGGAAGCTTTCTTT.